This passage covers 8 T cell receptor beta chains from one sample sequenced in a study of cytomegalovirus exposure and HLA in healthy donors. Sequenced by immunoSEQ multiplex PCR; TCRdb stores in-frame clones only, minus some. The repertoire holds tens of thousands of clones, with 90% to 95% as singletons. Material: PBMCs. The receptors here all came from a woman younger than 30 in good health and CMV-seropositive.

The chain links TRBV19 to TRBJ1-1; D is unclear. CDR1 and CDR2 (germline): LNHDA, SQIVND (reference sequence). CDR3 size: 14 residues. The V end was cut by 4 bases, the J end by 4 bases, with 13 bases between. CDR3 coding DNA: TGTGCCAGTAGTAGGATGGGGAGAGGCACTGAAGCTTTCTTT. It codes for CASSRMGRGTEAFF.

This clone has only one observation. In DNA, the CDR3 is TGTGCCAGTAGTGAGGGAAACTATGGCTACACCTTC. This codes for CASSEGNYGYTF. This rearrangement joins TRBV19 to TRBJ1-2; D is unresolved. With 5 bases removed from V and 2 bases from J, the gap between germline ends came to 6 bases. The V gene's germline CDR1 is LNHDA and CDR2 SQIVND (reference sequence). This CDR3 contains 12 residues.

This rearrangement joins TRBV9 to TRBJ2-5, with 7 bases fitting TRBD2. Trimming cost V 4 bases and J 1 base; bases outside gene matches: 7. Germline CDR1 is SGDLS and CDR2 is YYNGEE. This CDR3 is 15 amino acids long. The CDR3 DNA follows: TGTGCCAGCAGCCCCCGGCCGGGGGGCCAAGAGACCCAGTACTTC. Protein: CASSPRPGGQETQYF.

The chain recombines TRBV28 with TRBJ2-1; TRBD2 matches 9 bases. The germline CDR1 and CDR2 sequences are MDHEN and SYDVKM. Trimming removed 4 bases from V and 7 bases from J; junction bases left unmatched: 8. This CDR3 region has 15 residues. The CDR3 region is CASSSGASGTNEQFF. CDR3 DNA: TGTGCCAGCAGTTCGGGGGCTAGCGGGACTAATGAGCAGTTCTTC.

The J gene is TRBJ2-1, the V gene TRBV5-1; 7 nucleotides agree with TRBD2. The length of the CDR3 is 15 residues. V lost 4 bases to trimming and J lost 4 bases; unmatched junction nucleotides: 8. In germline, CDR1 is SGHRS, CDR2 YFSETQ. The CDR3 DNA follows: TGCGCCAGCAGCCCCACGGGGGGACCATACAATGAGCAGTTCTTC. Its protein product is CASSPTGGPYNEQFF. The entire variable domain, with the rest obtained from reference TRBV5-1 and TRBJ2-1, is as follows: KAGVTQTPRYLIKTRGQQVTLSCSPISGHRSVSWYQQTPGQGLQFLFEYFSETQRNKGNFPGRFSGRQFSNSRSEMNVSTLELGDSALYLCASSPTGGPYNEQFFGPGTRLTVL.

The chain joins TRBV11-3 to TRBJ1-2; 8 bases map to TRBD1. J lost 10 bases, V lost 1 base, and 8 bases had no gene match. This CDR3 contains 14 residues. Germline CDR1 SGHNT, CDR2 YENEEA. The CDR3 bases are TGTGCCAGCAGCTTAGGAGGGCGACAGGGGACCTACACCTTC. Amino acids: CASSLGGRQGTYTF.

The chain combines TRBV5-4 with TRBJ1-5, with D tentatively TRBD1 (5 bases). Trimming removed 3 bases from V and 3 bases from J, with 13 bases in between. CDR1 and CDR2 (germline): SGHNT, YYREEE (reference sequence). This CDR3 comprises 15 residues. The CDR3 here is CASSSGGGDNQPQHF. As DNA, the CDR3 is TGTGCCAGCAGCTCGGGCGGGGGGGACAATCAGCCCCAGCATTTT.

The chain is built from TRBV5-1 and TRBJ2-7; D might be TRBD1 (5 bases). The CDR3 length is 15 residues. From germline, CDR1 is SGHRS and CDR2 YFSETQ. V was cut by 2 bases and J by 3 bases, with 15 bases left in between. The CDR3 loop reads CASSLEQGKNYEQYF. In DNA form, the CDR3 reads TGCGCCAGCAGCTTAGAGCAGGGTAAAAACTACGAGCAGTACTTC.